Listed here are 16 T cell receptor beta chains from one sample, sequenced in a study of blood T cells in healthy people across ages. Primers used in a second PCR of roughly 6 to 11 cycles were a sample-barcoded 5' primer and a J-beta primer mix. MiXCR, run by TCRdb on the 5' RACE reads, gives a single entry per CDR3 protein. This sample carries 710,000 or so distinct CDR3 sequences, approximately 21% of them seen once, and the ten largest clones take 20% to 25%. The material sequenced was blood. These receptors all come from a man between 65 and 85 years old in good health.

In its sample, this clonotype was seen many times. The rearrangement joins TRBV4-3 to TRBJ2-1, with D possibly being TRBD2 (5 bases). This CDR3 region has 15 residues. Between the trimmed V and J ends, which lost 1 base and 9 bases, there was a span of 16 bases. Germline CDR1 reads LGHNA; CDR2 reads YSLEER. DNA of the CDR3: TGCGCCAGCAGCCAAGTTCTTCTAGCTGGCGGTGAGCAGTTCTTC. It specifies CASSQVLLAGGEQFF.

CDR3 sequence (DNA): TGTGCCAGCAGCCGTCGGGACAGGGGGACTGAAGCTTTCTTT. Its translation: CASSRRDRGTEAFF. The chain recombines TRBV3-1 with TRBJ1-1, with 11 bases lining up with TRBD1. The CDR3 is 14 residues long. With 4 bases clipped from V and 5 bases from J, the junction kept 3 bases outside the gene matches. The germline V gene encodes CDR1 LGHDT and CDR2 YNNKEL (reference sequence).

This clonotype was picked up a small number of times. This sequence joins TRBV7-9 and TRBJ1-1, with TRBD1 matching 9 bases. Trimming at V came to 5 bases and at J to 4 bases, leaving 14 bases not matched to a gene. This CDR3 is 17 amino acids long. Germline CDR1 and CDR2: SEHNR and FQNEAQ (reference sequence). CDR3 loop: CASSPRTGAIMSTEAFF. Written as DNA, the CDR3 is TGTGCCAGCAGCCCGCGGACAGGGGCGATAATGAGCACTGAAGCTTTCTTT.

Only a few counts were recorded for this clonotype. The J gene is TRBJ2-2, the V gene TRBV20-1; D is perhaps TRBD2 (7 bases). Trimming shortened V by 0 bases and J by 4 bases, and 15 bases separated the two germline ends. CDR1 is DFQATT and CDR2 is SNEGSKA in the germline V gene (reference sequence). The CDR3 is 16 amino acids. The CDR3 nucleotides are TGCAGTGCTAGAGATCCCCTGGCGGGGGCCACCGGGGAGCTGTTTTTT. Its translation is CSARDPLAGATGELFF.

The chain is built from TRBV11-2 and TRBJ2-1, with 9 bases aligning to TRBD2. From germline, CDR1 is SGHAT and CDR2 FQNNGV. Trimming removed 6 bases from V and 5 bases from J; junction bases left unmatched: 2. The CDR3 length is 13 residues. The CDR3 DNA is TGTGCCAGCAGGCGGGGGGGGGACAATGAGCAGTTCTTC. Residues: CASRRGGDNEQFF.

This clonotype was found a few times. This rearrangement joins TRBV9 to TRBJ2-5; 11 positions match TRBD2. V shed 3 bases and J 4 bases; nucleotides not matched to a gene: 5. CDR1 and CDR2 from the germline V gene are SGDLS and YYNGEE. The CDR3 spans 15 residues. The DNA for the CDR3 is TGTGCCAGCAGCGAAGGTAGCGGGAGGGGAGAGACCCAGTACTTC. This codes for CASSEGSGRGETQYF.

V gene TRBV6-1 combines with J gene TRBJ2-6; TRBD2 might be the D (6 bases). The germline V gene encodes CDR1 MNHNS and CDR2 SASEGT. This CDR3 contains 18 residues. V gave up 6 bases and J gave up 0 bases, with 18 bases separating them. The CDR3 nucleotides are TGTGCCAGCAGGCGGGATGTAGAGAATTACTCTGGGGCCAACGTCCTGACTTTC. It encodes CASRRDVENYSGANVLTF.

This clonotype has only a few counts. The chain recombines TRBV29-1 with TRBJ1-1; D ambiguous. This CDR3 is built from 14 residues. Between the trimmed V and J ends, which lost 1 base and 0 bases, there was a span of 9 bases. Per the germline V gene, CDR1 is SQVTM and CDR2 is ANQGSEA. The CDR3: CSVEVAGVNTEAFF. CDR3 sequence (DNA): TGCAGCGTTGAAGTCGCGGGAGTGAACACTGAAGCTTTCTTT.

This clonotype turned up a few times. The rearrangement joins TRBV2 to TRBJ2-1; D possibly corresponds to TRBD2 (6 bases). Between the trimmed V and J ends, which lost 10 bases and 11 bases, there was a span of 12 bases. This CDR3 comprises 10 residues. Germline V CDR1 and CDR2: SNHLY, FYNNEI. CDR3 sequence reads: CATRAGKQFF. The CDR3 nucleotides are TGTGCCACCAGGGCGGGGAAGCAGTTCTTC. Full variable domain (rest looked up from reference TRBV2 and TRBJ2-1): EPEVTQTPSHQVTQMGQEVILRCVPISNHLYFYWYRQILGQKVEFLVSFYNNEISEKSEIFDDQFSVERPDGSNFTLKIRSTKLEDSAMYFCATRAGKQFFGPGTRLTVL.

The gene calls are TRBV5-1 and TRBJ1-1; no definite D call. The CDR3 consists of 14 residues. Germline lookup yields CDR1 SGHRS and CDR2 YFSETQ. Trimming took 7 bases from V and 1 from J, leaving 14 bases between them. This CDR3 is CASSLPVGNTEAFF. DNA for the CDR3: TGCGCCAGCTCCCTACCGGTCGGGAACACTGAAGCTTTCTTT. Filled out from reference TRBV5-1 and TRBJ1-1, the complete variable domain reads KAGVTQTPRYLIKTRGQQVTLSCSPISGHRSVSWYQQTPGQGLQFLFEYFSETQRNKGNFPGRFSGRQFSNSRSEMNVSTLELGDSALYLCASSLPVGNTEAFFGQGTRLTVV.

This clonotype has only a few counts. This rearrangement joins TRBV6-2 or TRBV6-3 to TRBJ2-2; either TRBD1 or TRBD2 may fit D (5 bases each). CDR3 size: 16 residues. V was clipped by 6 bases and J by 2 bases, with 16 bases between them. CDR1 is MNHEY and CDR2 is SVGEGT in the germline V gene. The CDR3 loop is CASRGTGTANTGELFF. In nucleotides, the CDR3 is TGTGCCAGCAGGGGAACCGGGACGGCAAACACCGGGGAGCTGTTTTTT.

The rearrangement uses TRBV5-1 and TRBJ2-4; TRBD2 matches at 7 bases. With V trimmed by 4 bases and J by 0 bases, 7 bases remained unmatched. Germline CDR1 is SGHRS and CDR2 is YFSETQ. The CDR3 length is 16 residues. DNA for the CDR3: TGCGCCAGCAGCGTCGCTAGCGGCCAAGCCAAAAACATTCAGTACTTC. Translated: CASSVASGQAKNIQYF.

The J gene is TRBJ1-6, the V gene TRBV29-1, with D hard to call. V shed 7 bases and J shed 9 bases, with 16 bases lying between them. Germline CDR1 reads SQVTM; CDR2 reads ANQGSEA. There are 13 residues in the CDR3. DNA of the CDR3: TGCAGCGCACGAACTGGGAAGGTTTCACCCCTCCACTTT. This encodes CSARTGKVSPLHF.

The chain couples TRBV30 to TRBJ2-1; 13 bases agree with TRBD2. This CDR3 contains 15 residues. V trimming: 4 bases; J trimming: 6 bases; junction bases outside the gene matches: 6. Germline assignment: CDR1 GTSNPN and CDR2 SVGIG (reference sequence). The CDR3 DNA follows: TGTGCCTGGACCCCGGGACTAGCGGGACTCAATGAGCAGTTCTTC. It is translated as CAWTPGLAGLNEQFF.

In its sample, this clonotype was seen a few times. Here the CDR3 DNA reads TGTGCCTGGATGCGGGGATGGGGACTCGGCAAAAACATTCAGTACTTC. Amino acids: CAWMRGWGLGKNIQYF. The chain joins TRBV30 to TRBJ2-4; TRBD2 might be the D (6 bases). Trimming left V 4 bases short and J 3 bases short, with 19 bases between. The CDR3 runs to 16 residues. Germline-derived CDR1 and CDR2 are GTSNPN and SVGIG (reference sequence).

This rearrangement joins TRBV24-1 to TRBJ2-1, with 7 bases identical to TRBD1. V shed 6 bases and J 2 bases; nucleotides not matched to a gene: 9. Germline lookup yields CDR1 KGHDR and CDR2 SFDVKD. The CDR3 length is 16 residues. The CDR3, as DNA: TGTGCCACCAGTACCTTGGGACAGCAAGCCTACAATGAGCAGTTCTTC. The encoded protein is CATSTLGQQAYNEQFF.